These 27 T cell receptor beta chains came from one sample sequenced in a study of cytomegalovirus exposure and HLA in healthy donors. A multiplex PCR was run with 60 Vbeta primers and 13 Jbeta primers. Produced via immunoSEQ multiplex PCR; TCRdb's table is partial and in-frame only. The table includes roughly 150,000 clones, roughly 82% detected once. The sequencing input was PBMCs. These receptors were taken from a woman aged 45 to 65 in good health and CMV-seropositive.

The rearrangement links TRBV13 to TRBJ2-7; D unclear. V lost 5 bases, J lost 0 bases, and 11 bases lay in between. Per the germline V gene, CDR1 is PRHDT and CDR2 is FYEKMQ (reference sequence). This CDR3 spans 14 amino acids. CDR3 sequence (DNA): TGTGCCAGCAGCCACCTAGAGAGCTCCTACGAGCAGTACTTC. As protein: CASSHLESSYEQYF.

The chain carries TRBV30 and TRBJ2-7, with unresolved D. Germline lookup yields CDR1 GTSNPN and CDR2 SVGIG (reference sequence). The CDR3 runs to 13 residues. The germline V and J ends were trimmed by 2 bases and 3 bases, with 11 bases remaining between them. CDR3 bases: TGTGCCTGGAGTAGTGTACTTTACTACGAGCAGTACTTC. This translates into CAWSSVLYYEQYF.

This clone has more than one count but fewer than ten. The rearrangement uses TRBV9 and TRBJ1-3; maybe TRBD1 (5 bases). This CDR3 spans 15 amino acids. Germline CDR1 reads SGDLS; CDR2 reads YYNGEE. The V end was cut by 2 bases, the J end by 0 bases, with 9 bases between. CDR3 sequence (DNA): TGTGCCAGCAGCGTGCAGGGCAGCTCTGGAAACACCATATATTTT. Its translation: CASSVQGSSGNTIYF.

The chain recombines TRBV7-9 with TRBJ2-1; the D gene is possibly TRBD2 (6 bases). This CDR3 region has 14 residues. Germline-derived CDR1 and CDR2 are SEHNR and FQNEAQ (reference sequence). V lost 3 bases, J lost 0 bases, and 6 bases lay in between. CDR3 coding DNA: TGTGCCAGCAGCTTCGGGGGCTCCTACAATGAGCAGTTCTTC. It translates to CASSFGGSYNEQFF.

The J gene is TRBJ2-7, the V gene TRBV10-3; D is uncertain. This CDR3 has 15 residues. Germline V gene lookup returns CDR1 ENHRY and CDR2 SYGVKD. The ends were cut back, 2 bases at V and 5 bases at J, with 16 bases in the middle. CDR3 in amino acids: CAISETGSPPNEQYF. The CDR3 coding sequence is TGTGCCATCAGTGAGACCGGGTCCCCTCCCAACGAGCAGTACTTC.

The V call is TRBV7-3, the J call TRBJ2-2, with D hard to call. Germline loops: CDR1 SGHTA, CDR2 FQGTGA. Trimming shortened V by 0 bases and J by 0 bases, and 5 bases separated the two germline ends. The CDR3 contains 15 residues. CDR3 DNA: TGTGCCAGCAGCTTAACGTCATCGAACACCGGGGAGCTGTTTTTT. This sequence encodes CASSLTSSNTGELFF.

This clone was observed a single time. The CDR3 is CSAGRGSSYEQYF. The CDR3, as DNA: TGCAGCGCTGGGAGAGGAAGCTCCTACGAGCAGTACTTC. The gene calls are TRBV29-1 and TRBJ2-7; TRBD2 might be the D (5 bases). The germline V and J ends were trimmed by 7 bases and 0 bases, with 13 bases remaining between them. Germline V gives CDR1 SQVTM, CDR2 ANQGSEA. The CDR3 is 13 residues long.

The V gene is TRBV9, the J gene TRBJ2-3; 13 nucleotides line up with TRBD2. The length of the CDR3 is 16 residues. CDR1 SGDLS and CDR2 YYNGEE come from the germline V gene. The trim removed 4 bases at V and 7 bases at J, leaving 9 bases unmatched. CDR3 in amino acids: CASSPQTSGGTNTQYF. The CDR3 nucleotides are TGTGCCAGCAGCCCCCAGACTAGCGGGGGGACAAATACGCAGTATTTT.

This clone was detected only a few times. This chain uses TRBV5-4 with TRBJ2-3, with TRBD2 identical over 8 bases. The CDR3 spans 14 residues. With 3 bases clipped from V and 6 bases from J, the junction kept 6 bases outside the gene matches. Germline-derived CDR1 and CDR2 are SGHNT and YYREEE (reference sequence). CDR3 residues: CASSSGGPSDTQYF. CDR3 coding DNA: TGTGCCAGCAGCTCGGGGGGGCCCTCTGATACGCAGTATTTT.

V and J are TRBV5-5 and TRBJ2-7; TRBD1 might be the D (6 bases). The CDR3 has 14 amino acids. Germline CDR1 SGHKS, CDR2 YYEKEE (reference sequence). V shed 2 bases and J shed 2 bases, with 11 bases lying between them. The CDR3 sequence: CASSFTSGAYEQYF. CDR3 nucleotides: TGTGCCAGCAGCTTTACGTCAGGGGCCTACGAGCAGTACTTC. Full variable domain (outside the CDR3, taken from reference TRBV5-5 and TRBJ2-7): DAGVTQSPTHLIKTRGQQVTLRCSPISGHKSVSWYQQVLGQGPQFIFQYYEKEERGRGNFPDRFSARQFPNYSSELNVNALLLGDSALYLCASSFTSGAYEQYFGPGTRLTVT.

The chain combines TRBV27 with TRBJ2-2; 11 nucleotides agree with TRBD1. Unmatched junction bases numbered 10, after V lost 8 bases and J lost 5 bases. CDR3 length: 16 amino acids. CDR1 MNHEY and CDR2 SMNVEV come from the germline V gene (reference sequence). CDR3 loop: CASRRVRDRGTGELFF. The CDR3 DNA sequence: TGTGCCAGCCGTAGGGTCAGGGACAGGGGGACCGGGGAGCTGTTTTTT.

The chain uses TRBV7-3 and TRBJ2-1, with 13 bases fitting TRBD2. Germline V CDR1 and CDR2: SGHTA, FQGTGA. J was trimmed by 9 bases and V by 4 bases; bases with no gene match: 6. This CDR3 spans 15 amino acids. The CDR3 sequence is CASSSTSGGASEQFF. CDR3 in DNA: TGTGCCAGCAGCTCTACTAGCGGGGGGGCCAGTGAGCAGTTCTTC. Complete variable domain (other parts from reference TRBV7-3 and TRBJ2-1): GAGVSQTPSNKVTEKGKYVELRCDPISGHTALYWYRQSLGQGPEFLIYFQGTGAADDSGLPNDRFFAVRPEGSVSTLKIQRTERGDSAVYLCASSSTSGGASEQFFGPGTRLTVL.

The chain is built from TRBV4-1 and TRBJ1-4, with a possible D match to TRBD1 (5 bases). Germline CDR1 MGHRA, CDR2 YSYEKL. Trimming removed 4 bases from V and 3 bases from J, with 12 bases in between. CDR3 length equals 15 residues. As DNA, the CDR3 is TGCGCCAGCAGCCCGGCACAGGTCCCTAATGAAAAACTGTTTTTT. This sequence encodes CASSPAQVPNEKLFF.

Note on this clone: A junction boundary mismatches the germline segment, possibly from a read error. The V call is TRBV7-7, the J call TRBJ2-3; 11 nucleotides match TRBD1. The CDR3 has 14 amino acids. The germline gives CDR1 SSHAT, CDR2 FNYEAQ (reference sequence). This CDR3 is CASSLGTGGDTQYF. CDR3 coding DNA: TGTGCTAGCAGCTTAGGGACAGGGGGAGATACGCAGTATTTT.

This rearrangement joins TRBV5-1 to TRBJ2-1, with D maybe TRBD2 (6 bases). The CDR3 is 15 amino acids. Germline CDR1 is SGHRS and CDR2 is YFSETQ. V lost 0 bases and J lost 8, with 15 bases in between. The CDR3: CASSLGGALLDEQFF. CDR3 nucleotide sequence: TGCGCCAGCAGCTTGGGCGGGGCATTATTGGATGAGCAGTTCTTC.

The chain carries TRBV2 and TRBJ2-6; D possibly corresponds to TRBD1 (6 bases). Germline lookup yields CDR1 SNHLY and CDR2 FYNNEI. Trimming removed 4 bases at V and 0 bases at J, with 13 bases between. The CDR3 totals 17 residues. CDR3 DNA sequence: TGTGCCAGCAGTGCACAGGGATCTTACTCTGGGGCCAACGTCCTGACTTTC. Residues: CASSAQGSYSGANVLTF.

The chain carries TRBV19 and TRBJ1-2, with 7 nucleotides matching TRBD1. The length of the CDR3 is 14 residues. Germline V CDR1 and CDR2: LNHDA, SQIVND (reference sequence). V lost 9 bases to trimming and J lost 6 bases; unmatched junction nucleotides: 13. The CDR3: CASRQDRTSNGYTF. CDR3 nucleotide sequence: TGTGCCAGCCGACAGGACAGGACGTCGAATGGCTACACCTTC.

The chain joins TRBV4-2 to TRBJ2-3, with TRBD2 identical over 10 bases. The CDR3 runs to 17 residues. The ends lost 1 base at V and 2 bases at J; junction bases unmatched: 6. Germline loops: CDR1 LGHNA, CDR2 YNFKEQ. The CDR3 here is CASSQALAGGNTDTQYF. The CDR3 coding sequence is TGTGCCAGCAGCCAAGCTTTAGCGGGGGGCAACACAGATACGCAGTATTTT.

The rearrangement uses TRBV5-4 and TRBJ2-5; a weak D match, TRBD2 (6 bases). The V gene's germline CDR1 is SGHNT and CDR2 YYREEE (reference sequence). The length of the CDR3 is 14 residues. Trimming took off 3 bases at V and 5 bases at J, with 14 bases between the two ends. The CDR3 loop reads CASSSEAGGETQYF. For the CDR3, the DNA is TGTGCCAGCAGCTCAGAAGCGGGTGGGGAGACCCAGTACTTC.

A few counts support this clone. The chain is built from TRBV5-6 and TRBJ1-2; weak D call: TRBD1 (6 bases). This CDR3 spans 16 amino acids. CDR1 and CDR2 (germline): SGHDT, YYEEEE. Trimming pared 3 bases from V and 0 bases from J, leaving 15 bases between. The CDR3 DNA reads TGTGCCAGCAGCTCACCCCTAAGGGGGACTAACTATGGCTACACCTTC. Translated, it gives CASSSPLRGTNYGYTF.

This chain joins TRBV25-1 and TRBJ2-7, with a possible D match to TRBD1 (7 bases). The germline CDR1 and CDR2 sequences are MGHDK and SYGVNS. Trimming removed 11 bases at V and 2 bases at J, with 25 bases between. This CDR3 region has 16 residues. The CDR3 DNA follows: TGTGCCCCGGAGGGGGCTGAGGTATCGGAAGCCTACGAGCAGTACTTC. This encodes CAPEGAEVSEAYEQYF.

This clone has just one count. V usage is TRBV5-4 and J usage is TRBJ2-5; possible D gene TRBD1, 6 bases. Germline values: CDR1 SGHNT, CDR2 YYREEE (reference sequence). The CDR3 has 13 residues. V was trimmed by 4 bases and J by 2 bases, leaving 9 bases between them. The CDR3 sequence: CASSPGQQETQYF. Here the CDR3 DNA reads TGTGCCAGCAGCCCTGGACAGCAAGAGACCCAGTACTTC.

The rearrangement joins TRBV5-1 to TRBJ1-2; a possible D gene is TRBD1 (5 bases). Trimming took 4 bases from V and 8 from J, leaving 18 bases between them. Germline lookup yields CDR1 SGHRS and CDR2 YFSETQ. CDR3 length: 14 amino acids. This CDR3 reads CASSPRDGPGGYTF. The CDR3 coding sequence is TGCGCCAGCAGCCCCCGCGATGGACCAGGGGGCTACACCTTC.

This clone occurred a few times. The rearrangement joins TRBV4-1 to TRBJ2-1; D unresolved. The CDR3 is 14 amino acids. Germline values: CDR1 MGHRA, CDR2 YSYEKL. Trimming shortened V by 2 bases and J by 2 bases, and 7 bases separated the two germline ends. For the CDR3, the DNA is TGCGCCAGCAGCCAAAGTACAGCCTACAATGAGCAGTTCTTC. It is translated as CASSQSTAYNEQFF.

This clone showed up just a few times. The gene calls are TRBV28 and TRBJ2-3; the match to TRBD2 covers 9 bases. The CDR3 is made up of 17 amino acids. Germline CDR1 and CDR2: MDHEN and SYDVKM. Losses at the gene ends were 6 bases for V and 9 bases for J; bases not matched to a gene: 19. The CDR3 region has the DNA TGTGCCAGCAGCCTCGTAGGGCCGCGGGGGGGATTTTCAACGCAGTATTTT. Protein sequence: CASSLVGPRGGFSTQYF.

V and J are TRBV4-1 and TRBJ2-3; the match to TRBD2 covers 7 bases. Germline CDR1 reads MGHRA; CDR2 reads YSYEKL. After removal of 0 bases from V and 5 bases from J, the junction contained 14 bases not matched to a gene. The CDR3 is 18 residues long. DNA of the CDR3: TGCGCCAGCAGCCAAGAAGAGGGGACTACCCCTGGGAGAGATACGCAGTATTTT. Encoded protein: CASSQEEGTTPGRDTQYF.

In this sample, this clone turned up once. The chain has TRBV6-5 and TRBJ2-3, with D unclear. The CDR3 has 15 residues. Trimming took off 0 bases at V and 3 bases at J, with 10 bases between the two ends. Looked up from germline, CDR1 is MNHEY and CDR2 is SVGAGI. The CDR3 region is CASSYSNTPTDTQYF. CDR3 DNA sequence: TGTGCCAGCAGTTACTCGAACACGCCTACAGATACGCAGTATTTT.